Below, one T cell receptor beta chain is given with its context. The target antigen is unknown. The data belong to a study of cytomegalovirus exposure and HLA in healthy donors. Amplification used 60 Vbeta primers and 13 Jbeta primers. TCRdb keeps only in-frame clones here, not all; method: immunoSEQ multiplex PCR. Of roughly 100,000 clones in the sample, about 74% are singletons; the top ten hold around a tenth. Study-wide results and caveats: When analyzed later, the rates of TCR association showed variation by HLA locus, with DRB1 the most and HLA-C the fewest. The investigators catalogued 160 or so TCR beta chains as cytomegalovirus-associated.

Healthy individuals who donated bone marrow served as the donors. Germline V gives CDR1 LNHDA, CDR2 SQIVND (reference sequence). CDR3 length equals 13 residues. V lost 7 bases and J 3 bases, leaving 12 bases between the germline ends. Sample: PBMCs. This rearrangement joins TRBV19 to TRBJ1-1, with D tentatively TRBD1 (5 bases). This TCR came from a male donor in good health and CMV-seropositive. CDR3 sequence: CASIPAGDTEAFF. The CDR3 DNA reads as TGTGCCAGTATTCCGGCGGGGGACACTGAAGCTTTCTTT.